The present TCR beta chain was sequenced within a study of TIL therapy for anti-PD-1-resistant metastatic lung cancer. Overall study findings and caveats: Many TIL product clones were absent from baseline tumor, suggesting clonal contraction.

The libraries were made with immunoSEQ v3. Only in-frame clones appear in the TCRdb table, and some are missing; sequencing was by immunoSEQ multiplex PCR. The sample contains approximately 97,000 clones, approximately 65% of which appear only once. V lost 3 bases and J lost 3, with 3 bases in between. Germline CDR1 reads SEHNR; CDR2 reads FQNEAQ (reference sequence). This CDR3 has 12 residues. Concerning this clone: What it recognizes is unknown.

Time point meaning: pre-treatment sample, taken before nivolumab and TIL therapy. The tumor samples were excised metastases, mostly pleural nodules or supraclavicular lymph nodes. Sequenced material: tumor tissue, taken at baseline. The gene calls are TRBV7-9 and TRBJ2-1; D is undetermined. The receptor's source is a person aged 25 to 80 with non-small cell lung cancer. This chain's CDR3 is CASSLDYNEQFF. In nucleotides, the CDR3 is TGTGCCAGCAGCTTGGACTACAATGAGCAGTTCTTC.